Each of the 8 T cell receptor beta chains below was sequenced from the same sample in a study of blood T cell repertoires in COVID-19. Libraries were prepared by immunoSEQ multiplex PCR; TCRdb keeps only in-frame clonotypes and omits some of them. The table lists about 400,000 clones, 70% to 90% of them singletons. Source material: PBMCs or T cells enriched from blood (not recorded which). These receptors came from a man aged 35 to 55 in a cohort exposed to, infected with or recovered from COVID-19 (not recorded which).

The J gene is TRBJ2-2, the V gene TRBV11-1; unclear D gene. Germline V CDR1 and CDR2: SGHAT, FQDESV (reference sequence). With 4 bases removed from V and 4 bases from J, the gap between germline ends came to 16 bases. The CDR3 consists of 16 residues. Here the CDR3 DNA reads TGTGCCAGCAGCTGGAATGCGGAAGGAGTCACCGGGGAGCTGTTTTTT. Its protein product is CASSWNAEGVTGELFF.

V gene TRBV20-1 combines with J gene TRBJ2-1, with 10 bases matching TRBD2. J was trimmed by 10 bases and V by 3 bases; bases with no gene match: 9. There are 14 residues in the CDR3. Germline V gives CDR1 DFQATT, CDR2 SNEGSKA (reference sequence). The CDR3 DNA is TGCAGTGCTAGTTTTACTAGCGGGGCCCAGGAGCAGTTCTTC. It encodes CSASFTSGAQEQFF.

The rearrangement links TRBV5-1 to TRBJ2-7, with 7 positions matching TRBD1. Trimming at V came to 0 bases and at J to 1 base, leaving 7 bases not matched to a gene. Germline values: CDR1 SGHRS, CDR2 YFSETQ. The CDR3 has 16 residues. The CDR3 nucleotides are TGCGCCAGCAGCTTGGCGGGGACAGCTTCTTCCTACGAGCAGTACTTC. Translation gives CASSLAGTASSYEQYF. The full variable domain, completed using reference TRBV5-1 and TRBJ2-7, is KAGVTQTPRYLIKTRGQQVTLSCSPISGHRSVSWYQQTPGQGLQFLFEYFSETQRNKGNFPGRFSGRQFSNSRSEMNVSTLELGDSALYLCASSLAGTASSYEQYFGPGTRLTVT.

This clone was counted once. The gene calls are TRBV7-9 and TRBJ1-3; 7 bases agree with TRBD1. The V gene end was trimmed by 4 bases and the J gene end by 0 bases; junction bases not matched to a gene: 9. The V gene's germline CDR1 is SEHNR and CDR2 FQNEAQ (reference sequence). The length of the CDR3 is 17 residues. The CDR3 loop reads CASSSRDRTISGNTIYF. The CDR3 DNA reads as TGTGCCAGCAGCTCCCGGGACAGAACAATCTCTGGAAACACCATATATTTT.

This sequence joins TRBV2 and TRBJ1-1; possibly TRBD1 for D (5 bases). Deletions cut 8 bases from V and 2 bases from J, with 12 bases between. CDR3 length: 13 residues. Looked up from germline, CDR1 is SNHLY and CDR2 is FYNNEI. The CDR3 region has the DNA TGTGCCAGCCGCGGGGGAGGTAACACTGAAGCTTTCTTT. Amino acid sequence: CASRGGGNTEAFF.

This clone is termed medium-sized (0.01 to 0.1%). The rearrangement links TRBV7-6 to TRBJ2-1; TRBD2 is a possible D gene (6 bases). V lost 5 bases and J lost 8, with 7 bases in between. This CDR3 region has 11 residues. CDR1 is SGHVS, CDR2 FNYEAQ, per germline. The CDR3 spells CASSPGDEQFF. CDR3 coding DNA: TGTGCCAGCAGCCCGGGGGATGAGCAGTTCTTC. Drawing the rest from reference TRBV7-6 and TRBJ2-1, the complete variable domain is GAGVSQSPRYKVTKRGQDVALRCDPISGHVSLYWYRQALGQGPEFLTYFNYEAQQDKSGLPNDRFSAERPEGSISTLTIQRTEQRDSAMYRCASSPGDEQFFGPGTRLTVL.

CDR3 sequence (DNA): TGTGCCAGCAGTTTAAAGGCGACTGCGAACACCGGGGAGCTGTTTTTT. Its protein product is CASSLKATANTGELFF. This sequence joins TRBV27 and TRBJ2-2, with D unresolved. The CDR3 runs to 16 residues. Germline CDR1 reads MNHEY; CDR2 reads SMNVEV (reference sequence). V shed 2 bases and J shed 0 bases, with 10 bases lying between them.

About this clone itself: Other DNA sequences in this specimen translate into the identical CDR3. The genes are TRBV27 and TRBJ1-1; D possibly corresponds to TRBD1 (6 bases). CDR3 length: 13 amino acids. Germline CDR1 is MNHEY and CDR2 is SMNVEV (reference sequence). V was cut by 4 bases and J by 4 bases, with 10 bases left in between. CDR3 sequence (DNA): TGTGCCAGCAGTTCTACAGGGTCCACTGAAGCTTTCTTT. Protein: CASSSTGSTEAFF.